The entry below gives a single TCR beta chain sequence along with its context. The antigen it recognizes is unknown. Base qualities are not at hand, and no much larger clone is one base apart. Trimming removed 3 bases from V and 1 base from J, leaving 15 bases between the germline ends. CDR1 is given as MDHEN and CDR2 as SYDVKM, both from the germline V gene. CDR3 length: 16 amino acids, cysteine to phenylalanine. CDR3 DNA only is kept here, 48 bases in frame from base 1. The data are from a study of blood T cell repertoires in COVID-19 (dated by TCRdb to the early 2020s). Describing the broader study: Samples covering the acute and convalescent phases of COVID-19 were provided by collaborators in the United States, Italy and Spain. The sample metadata nearly always contained a de-identified subject ID, COVID-19 status, age in years and sex. The samples were drawn from two sources: the first 160 participants of the ongoing ImmuneRACE study, and approximately 1,300 subjects contributed by 6 global collaborators. The repertoires were released in a freely available public database intended as a resource for research on the immune response to SARS-CoV-2. Deeply sampled blood TCRbeta repertoires from subjects exposed to, actively infected with, or recovered from COVID-19 were included in the dataset. Where available, HLA class I and class II types were taken from metadata supplied by the sample provider and were not determined by assay-based typing. The prospective study material was composed of cDNA or gDNA derived from T cells, B-cell-depleted T cells, or PBMCs. General findings and caveats noted by the study authors: The amount of clinical and demographic metadata varied by source and participant and was provided uncurated.

TCRbeta CDR3 regions were amplified from genomic DNA using the immunoSEQ Assay, a bias-controlled multiplex PCR. The study's processing was this. Within the assay, amplification of reference gene primers was used to estimate how many nucleated cells each sample contained. Sequence reads were collapsed and filtered to measure the absolute abundance of every unique TCRbeta CDR3 rearrangement. For each sample, productive Simpson clonality was calculated as the square root of Simpson's diversity index across productive rearrangements. Imported from immuneACCESS, the table was reduced by TCRdb to in-frame sequences with V and J called. These copies leave out some clones; in studies compared against another copy, an unresolved V gene accounts for under half, and the cause of the remainder is not known. V and J calls and clone size are as listed in that table; D and trimming were resolved from the DNA. The sample profile shows about 58,000 clones; around nine tenths of them were found once. 7% to 10% of the sample rests with the top ten.

The collaborating institutions used their own protocols to collect whole blood in K2EDTA tubes. Collaborator samples were shipped for TCRbeta analysis as frozen whole blood, isolated PBMCs, or DNA extracted from either sample type. The rearranged chain carries TRBV28 and TRBJ1-2; the best D guess is TRBD1, with 5 bases matching. This TCR was recovered from a woman aged 65 to 85 with active COVID-19. The sample was peripheral blood. Here the CDR3 is given as CASSLGGALINYGYTF. The DNA reads as follows: TGTGCCAGCAGTTTGGGAGGGGCCTTAATTAACTATGGCTACACCTTC.